This entry features one TCR beta chain sequence. The data were taken from a study of blood T cell repertoires in COVID-19. Study-wide background: Collection of acute and convalescent COVID-19 samples took place in the United States, Italy and Spain. The analysed material was cDNA or gDNA that came from T cells, B-cell-depleted T cells, or PBMCs.

The repertoire was sequenced with immunoSEQ multiplex PCR; TCRdb's copy has only in-frame clones and lacks some. The sample lists 180,000 or so clones; roughly 87% were seen once. Germline lookup yields CDR1 LNHDA and CDR2 SQIVND (reference sequence). The V segment lost 4 bases and the J segment 1 base; nucleotides outside the gene matches: 5. The CDR3 is made up of 16 amino acids. J is TRBJ2-4 and V is TRBV19; 9 bases align to TRBD2. The TCR was taken from a woman aged 70-85 years with acute or convalescent COVID-19. Sequences were obtained from peripheral blood. The CDR3 DNA follows: TGTGCCAGTAGTACCTTAAGCGGGGGGGCCAAAAACATTCAGTACTTC. Translation gives CASSTLSGGAKNIQYF.